At least ten counts were recorded for the clone carrying this TCR beta chain. Antigen specificity is unknown. The data originate from a study of Graves' ophthalmopathy and Graves' hyperthyroidism. Diagnosis relied on clinical symptoms, serum thyroxine, TRAb, thyroid ultrasound and orbital computed tomography. V gave up 3 bases and J gave up 5 bases, with 14 bases separating them. CDR1 is DFQATT and CDR2 is SNEGSKA in the germline V gene (reference sequence). This CDR3 has 13 amino acids. Study-wide results and caveats: Ophthalmopathy could be told apart from stable hyperthyroidism by a 13-signature model (87.88% sensitivity, about 80% specificity). Blood was where most expanded thyroid clonotypes above 0.001 frequency also turned up.

Researchers took RNA transcripts and amplified TCR beta CDR3 regions from them. Second-round multiplex PCR came after first-round RT-PCR with HTBI primers. TCRdb reprocessed the multiplex PCR reads with MiXCR, giving one entry per CDR3 protein. The data show some 520,000 distinct CDR3 sequences, around an eighth seen once. Source material: blood. V gene TRBV20-1 combines with J gene TRBJ2-7; tentatively, D is TRBD2 (5 bases). This sequence was found in a woman aged 30 to 39 with Graves' ophthalmopathy. The CDR3 loop reads CSARRAGGDEQYF. DNA of the CDR3: TGCAGTGCTAGGAGGGCAGGAGGAGACGAGCAGTACTTC.